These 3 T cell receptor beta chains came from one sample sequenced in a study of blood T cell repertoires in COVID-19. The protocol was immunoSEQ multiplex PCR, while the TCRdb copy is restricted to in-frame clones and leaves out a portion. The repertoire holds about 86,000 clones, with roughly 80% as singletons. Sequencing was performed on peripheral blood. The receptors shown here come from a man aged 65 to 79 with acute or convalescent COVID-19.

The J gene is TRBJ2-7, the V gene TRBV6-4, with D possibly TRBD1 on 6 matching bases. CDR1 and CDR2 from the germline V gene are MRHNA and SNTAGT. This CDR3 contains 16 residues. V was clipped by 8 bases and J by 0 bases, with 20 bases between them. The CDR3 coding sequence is TGTGCCAGCCAGGGGAATTTCGAAAGGAGCTCCTACGAGCAGTACTTC. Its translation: CASQGNFERSSYEQYF.

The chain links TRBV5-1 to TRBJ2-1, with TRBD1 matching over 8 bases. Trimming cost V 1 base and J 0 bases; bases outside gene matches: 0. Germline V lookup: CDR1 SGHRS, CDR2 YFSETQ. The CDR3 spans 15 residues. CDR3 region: CASSLTGGSYNEQFF. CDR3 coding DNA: TGCGCCAGCAGCTTGACAGGGGGCTCCTACAATGAGCAGTTCTTC.

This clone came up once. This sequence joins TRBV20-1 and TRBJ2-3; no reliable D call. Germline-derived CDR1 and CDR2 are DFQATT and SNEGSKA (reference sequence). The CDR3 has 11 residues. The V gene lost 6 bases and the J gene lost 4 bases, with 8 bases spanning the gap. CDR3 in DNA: TGCAGTGCCTCCTTTGCAGATACGCAGTATTTT. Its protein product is CSASFADTQYF.